This entry is about one TCR beta chain. Its antigen has not been determined. Base qualities are missing; no much larger clone stands one base away. This sample is part of a study of cytomegalovirus exposure and HLA in healthy donors (dated by TCRdb to 2015 to 2018). Study-wide context: In an earlier analysis of under 750 of the donors, 276 Gb of sequence data and some 120 million unique TCR beta sequences from some 170 million T cells were reported. An early release covering roughly 600 HLA-typed donors comprised approximately 300 gigabases of sequencing data and tens of millions of unique TCR sequences. In an earlier analysis of 550 to 700 of the donors, high-throughput TCR beta sequencing was used to judge whether each TCR beta V gene segment behaved as functional or pseudogenic. Of the approximately 400 genotyped donors, roughly 85% fell in the genetic ancestry cluster associated with self-reported Caucasian donors. The number of donors typed differed by locus, with about 629-640 for A, B, C, DRB1 and DQB1, around 500 for DQA1, approximately 570 for DPA1, and about 450 for DPB1. In addition to the first cohort of several hundred subjects, a separate validation cohort of 120 different subjects was used. Rather than using new phenotypic data, the later analysis identified candidate immune exposures from TCR beta sequences and from how often those sequences occurred across donors. The study aimed to test whether signatures of past pathogen exposure could be identified by cataloging public T cell receptors. Class I and class II HLA loci were covered by the typing at four-digit resolution. Donor age, sex, ethnicity and CMV serostatus were collected together with the repertoire data. The study used immunosequencing to profile the T cell repertoires of under 700 subjects and linked those repertoires to cytomegalovirus serostatus. Every discovery cohort repertoire had been produced on one sequencing platform. In a later analysis, previously published TCR beta repertoires from 666 donors were re-analyzed and high-resolution HLA genotyping was added so that TCR occurrence patterns could be studied. A later genetic analysis took genome-wide SNP genotypes for about three fifths of the roughly 700 donors and used that subset as a discovery cohort. Roughly five DR-DQ haplotypes were handled as single units for association and clustering because linkage in the cohort was strong. Among about 390 genotyped donors of the cohort, an average of roughly 240,000 unique TCR beta nucleotide sequences were sequenced per donor, around 20% of them non-productive. The study combined high-throughput TCR immunosequencing, statistical association of individual TCRs with disease status, and machine learning to predict cytomegalovirus infection status.

What the study reported, not specific to this receptor: In vitro tests confirmed that a few of the cytomegalovirus-associated TCR beta chains recognize cytomegalovirus antigens. Because the 87-base-pair reads could not distinguish some IMGT-functional V segments, including TRBV6-2 and TRBV6-3, those segments were excluded. For the cohort, immune exposure information was limited to CMV serostatus. Compared with the roughly 700-donor mean, donors in an Asian-associated ancestry cluster had fewer N-insertions in productive TCRs, according to a later genetic analysis. The study gave a list of about 170 TCR beta chains associated with cytomegalovirus. The sequencing pipeline was judged likely to have produced a cluster of highly shared sequence variants as a technical artifact. In a later analysis, HLA-associated TCR beta chains were found to be more clonally expanded and to have lower generation probabilities than equally common non-associated chains. In this cohort, only TCR beta chains were sequenced, and detectable features were limited by the absence of alpha or paired-chain data. Most TCR sequences were observed very rarely across donors, whereas some public TCRs were present in many individuals. The authors suggested that the approach could potentially be generalized to other disease states and immunological phenotypes. HLA typing was unavailable for some donors at each locus, so association tests used only the typed subset. An earlier analysis of some 560 of the donors showed that most TCR beta V segments appeared in productive rearrangements either about 90% or about 30% of the time, which broadly matched IMGT annotations. Correlated functional status among segregating V segments might reflect linkage disequilibrium, but an unknown experimental factor could not be ruled out. At a false discovery rate of 0.05, a later analysis linked some 18,000 TCR beta sequences to specific HLA alleles. According to a later analysis, TCR association rates differed among HLA loci, with DRB1 alleles showing the most associated TCRs and HLA-C alleles showing the fewest. The classifier was reported to diagnose cytomegalovirus status with high specificity and sensitivity in both the original and validation cohorts. A further reported finding was that TCR beta sequences accurately predicted the HLA-A and HLA-B alleles for most subjects in the first cohort. Strong co-occurrence of HLA alleles, especially DR and DQ, made assigning TCR associations to individual alleles difficult. In a later genetic analysis, a missense DCLRE1C variant was associated with V-gene and J-gene trimming of TCR beta chains, and the association was replicated in an independent cohort. According to a later analysis, parvovirus B19, influenza, CMV and Epstein-Barr virus appeared linked to several top co-occurrence clusters. A later analysis found that most CMV-associated TCR beta chains appeared HLA-restricted, with HLA associations seemingly driven largely by CMV exposure. The presence/absence analyses assumed that sequencing depth was roughly uniform across donors, and that assumption may not be true. Because counts were too low, approximately 15 rarely observed V segments, including chromosome 9 orphons, were excluded from the earlier analysis of some 590 of the donors.

In total, just over 650 healthy bone marrow donors made up the cohort. All cohort members were sampled while nominally healthy, although unrecorded immune exposures were likely present. The donor was CMV seropositive and was included in the group of 250 to 350 seropositive cohort members. A peripheral blood sample was collected from each donor, and TCR beta sequencing was performed on peripheral blood mononuclear cells. Genomic DNA extraction from the blood cell samples was performed with the Qiagen DNeasy Blood Extraction Kit. The library was made by the immunoSEQ multiplex PCR assay. A mixture of 60 forward primers for TCR Vbeta segments and 13 reverse primers for TCR Jbeta segments was used in the multiplex PCR. A multiplex PCR assay on genomic DNA amplified the CDR3 region of rearranged TCR beta genes. On the Illumina HiSeq System, the amplified TCR beta libraries were sequenced as 87-base-pair reads. The authors' pipeline ran thus. Across the 500 to 700 repertoires, a later analysis counted roughly 84 million unique TCR beta chains, around 11 million of which were shared by at least two donors. A nearest-neighbor algorithm error-corrected the raw reads and collapsed the reads into unique sequences, merging closely related sequences to remove PCR and sequencing errors. Alignment of CDR3 sequences to IMGT reference sequences was used to assign V, D and J gene segments. Each retained sequence needed at least a six-nucleotide match to both a V gene segment and a J gene segment. Rearrangements were classified as productive when the CDR3 lacked stop codons and remained in frame with V and J, and all other rearrangements were classified as non-productive. Following IMGT convention, CDR3 was defined as the stretch from the second conserved V-encoded cysteine to the conserved J-encoded phenylalanine. In an earlier analysis of 587 of the donors, sequences lacking an unambiguous match to a single V gene segment were excluded. An earlier analysis of just under 600 of the donors called V segments functional above 56.7% productive rearrangements and segregating when the between-donor standard deviation exceeded 5%. A statistical classification framework was developed to diagnose cytomegalovirus status using the catalog of TCR beta chain sequences. In a later analysis, V and J genes were assigned by comparing TCR nucleotide sequences against IMGT/GENE-DB human TR gene sequences. Using the TCRdist pipeline, a later analysis assigned CDR3 sequences along with most-parsimonious VDJ recombination scenarios. In a later analysis, every TCR beta chain was defined by the combination of its CDR3 amino acid sequence and its V-gene family, and reads without a unique V-gene family were dropped. As a way to deal with suspected cross-contamination and a sequencing artifact, a later analysis dropped nearly 600 nucleotide sequences that were highly shared and had low generation probability. For each public chain, a later analysis derived a clonal expansion index from normalized ranks of inferred template counts within each repertoire. In a later analysis, generation probabilities were computed with a VDJ recombination model fitted to out-of-frame rearrangements, and the resulting probabilities were checked against IGoR. In a later analysis, TCR-TCR, TCR-HLA and TCR-CMV co-occurrence was scored with hypergeometric tests, and a repertoire-size bias correction was applied to TCR pairs. A later analysis estimated false discovery rates by permuting HLA or CMV assignments 20 times. In a later analysis, co-occurring TCRs were grouped using DBSCAN, and TCRdist sequence similarity was added for clustering within HLA-allele-positive subsets. For co-occurrence clustering, repertoires with fewer than 30,000 or more than 120,000 public chains were excluded, along with five repertoires with anomalous nucleotide sharing. The table was pulled from immuneACCESS by TCRdb, which kept in-frame rearrangements only. Such tables lose some clones; where checked, under half of the loss comes from unresolved V genes, and the rest has no known cause. That table gives V, J and clone size, and the DNA gave D and trimming. The sample data list 150,000 to 180,000 clones, and roughly three quarters of these were observed just once. Roughly 12% of the sample is held by the ten biggest clonotypes.

Trimming removed 8 bases from V and 4 bases from J; the gene matches leave 8 bases unexplained. Its CDR3 holds 14 amino acids, cysteine through phenylalanine. Only the CDR3 part of the read is kept: 42 bases, read in frame from the first base. CDR1 and CDR2 are drawn from the germline V gene (reference sequence): SEHNR, FQNEAQ. This sequence was found in a man in his thirties or forties in good health and CMV-seropositive. Sequencing input: PBMCs. The chain is assembled from TRBV7-9 and TRBJ2-5; TRBD2 matches 9 bases in the middle. This receptor carries the CDR3 CASGGGRVLETQYF. The sequenced DNA is TGTGCCAGCGGTGGCGGGAGGGTATTAGAGACCCAGTACTTC. Supplemented by the reference TRBV7-9 and TRBJ2-5 proteins around the CDR3, the complete variable domain is DTGVSQNPRHKITKRGQNVTFRCDPISEHNRLYWYRQTLGQGPEFLTYFQNEAQLEKSRLLSDRFSAERPKGSFSTLEIQRTEQGDSAMYLCASGGGRVLETQYFGPGTRLLVL.